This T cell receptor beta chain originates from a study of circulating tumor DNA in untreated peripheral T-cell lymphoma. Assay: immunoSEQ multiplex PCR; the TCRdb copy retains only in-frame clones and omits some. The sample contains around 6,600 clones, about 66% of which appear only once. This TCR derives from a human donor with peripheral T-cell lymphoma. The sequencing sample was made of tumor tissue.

The chain's CDR3 is CASSPLAGGARSKNIQYF. Here the CDR3 DNA reads TGTGCCAGCTCACCACTCGCGGGGGGGGCCCGGTCCAAAAACATTCAGTACTTC. The V call is TRBV18, the J call TRBJ2-4; 9 nucleotides match TRBD2. Germline-derived CDR1 and CDR2 are KGHSH and LQKENI. The CDR3 loop spans 18 amino acids. J gave up 2 bases and V 1 base, and 9 bases lay outside the gene matches.